Below, 16 T cell receptor beta chains from the same sample are listed, as sequenced in a study of memory CD4+ T cells and cytomegalovirus serostatus. Sequencing was performed with immunoSEQ multiplex PCR; in TCRdb, only in-frame clones are kept and a portion is missing. The sample carries tens of thousands of clones, 77% recorded once. The sort gate was single viable CD3+CD4+CD8-CD45RO+ cells for memory CD4+ T cells. The sample comprised memory CD4+ T cells from blood. The receptor source for this set is an adult in good health and CMV-seronegative.

The CDR3 DNA sequence: TGTGCCACCAGCAGGGGGACAAGCCGAAGCGAGCAGTACTTC. Translating gives CATSRGTSRSEQYF. The chain is built from TRBV15 and TRBJ2-7, with D maybe TRBD1 (6 bases). Germline CDR1 reads LNHNV; CDR2 reads YYDKDF (reference sequence). V dropped 3 bases and J dropped 6 bases, with 15 bases sitting between them. The CDR3 totals 14 residues.

The J gene is TRBJ2-4, the V gene TRBV7-2; 10 bases are a match to TRBD2. Unmatched junction bases numbered 6, after V lost 1 base and J lost 6 bases. Germline-derived CDR1 and CDR2 are SGHTA and FQGNSA. The CDR3 loop spans 16 amino acids. The CDR3 loop is CASSLVLAGAGNIQYF. The CDR3 DNA sequence: TGTGCCAGCAGCTTAGTTCTAGCGGGAGCGGGAAACATTCAGTACTTC.

The chain carries TRBV5-1 and TRBJ1-3, with a possible D match to TRBD1 (6 bases). V shed 2 bases and J shed 0 bases, with 12 bases lying between them. Germline CDR1 and CDR2: SGHRS and YFSETQ. The CDR3 totals 16 residues. As DNA, the CDR3 is TGCGCCAGCAGCTTAATACAGGGAGCCTCTGGAAACACCATATATTTT. This encodes CASSLIQGASGNTIYF.

This clone appeared a few times. V and J are TRBV19 and TRBJ1-2; D unclear. The CDR3 is 13 amino acids. Germline V gives CDR1 LNHDA, CDR2 SQIVND (reference sequence). Between the trimmed V and J ends, which lost 5 bases and 4 bases, there was a span of 11 bases. The CDR3 here is CASSHTPGYGYTF. CDR3 in DNA: TGTGCCAGTAGTCACACGCCAGGCTATGGCTACACCTTC.

Only a few counts were recorded for this clone. The V gene is TRBV19, the J gene TRBJ1-5; a weak D match, TRBD1 (5 bases). From germline, CDR1 is LNHDA and CDR2 SQIVND (reference sequence). The CDR3 totals 13 residues. V gave up 5 bases and J gave up 12 bases, with 17 bases separating them. In nucleotides, the CDR3 is TGTGCCAGTAGTCCAGGGATTGCTAGATTCCAGCATTTT. Translating gives CASSPGIARFQHF.

This chain uses TRBV5-4 with TRBJ2-5; D ambiguous. Germline CDR1 is SGHNT and CDR2 is YYREEE (reference sequence). V gave up 2 bases and J gave up 5 bases, with 13 bases separating them. This CDR3 has 14 residues. CDR3 coding DNA: TGTGCCAGCAGCTTCGACCCCGTGAAGGAGACCCAGTACTTC. Its translation is CASSFDPVKETQYF.

The chain joins TRBV7-6 to TRBJ2-7; TRBD1 agrees at 7 bases. The CDR3 totals 14 residues. Germline assignment: CDR1 SGHVS and CDR2 FNYEAQ. The junction had 6 bases not matched to a gene; V was cut back by 5 bases and J by 2 bases. The CDR3 coding sequence is TGTGCCAGCAGCCCCTGGACAGGTACCTACGAGCAGTACTTC. Translating gives CASSPWTGTYEQYF. Full variable domain (missing parts from reference TRBV7-6 and TRBJ2-7): GAGVSQSPRYKVTKRGQDVALRCDPISGHVSLYWYRQALGQGPEFLTYFNYEAQQDKSGLPNDRFSAERPEGSISTLTIQRTEQRDSAMYRCASSPWTGTYEQYFGPGTRLTVT.

V usage is TRBV5-1 and J usage is TRBJ2-1, with 13 bases lining up with TRBD2. Losses at the gene ends were 3 bases for V and 9 bases for J; bases not matched to a gene: 6. Per germline, CDR1 SGHRS and CDR2 YFSETQ. This CDR3 comprises 15 residues. The DNA for the CDR3 is TGCGCCAGCAGCTCACGGACTAGCGGGAGCTCTGAGCAGTTCTTC. This gives the protein CASSSRTSGSSEQFF.

The chain joins TRBV6-6 to TRBJ2-7; 10 bases map to TRBD2. The CDR3 extends over 13 amino acids. The V gene end was trimmed by 2 bases and the J gene end by 6 bases; junction bases not matched to a gene: 1. The V gene's germline CDR1 is MNHNY and CDR2 SVGAGI (reference sequence). This CDR3 is CASSYTSGTEQYF. For the CDR3, the DNA is TGTGCCAGCAGTTACACTAGCGGGACCGAGCAGTACTTC.

This clone was seen only once. CDR3 in DNA: TGCAGCGTTGAAGATAGGGCAGGTGGGGAAAAACTGTTTTTT. This sequence encodes CSVEDRAGGEKLFF. The chain combines TRBV29-1 with TRBJ1-4; unclear D gene. This CDR3 contains 14 residues. V was shortened by 0 bases and J by 8 bases, with 13 bases between the two germline ends. CDR1 and CDR2 from the germline V gene are SQVTM and ANQGSEA.

V is TRBV6-1 and J is TRBJ2-7; D possibly uses TRBD1 or TRBD2 (5 bases each). Germline assignment: CDR1 MNHNS and CDR2 SASEGT. V lost 8 bases and J lost 3, with 17 bases in between. The CDR3 has 14 residues. CDR3 bases: TGTGCCAGCGAAATACCGGGACGCGTCTACGAGCAGTACTTC. Its translation is CASEIPGRVYEQYF.

The rearrangement uses TRBV5-1 and TRBJ1-4; 11 nucleotides agree with TRBD1. The J segment lost 3 bases and the V segment lost 4 bases, leaving 5 bases of the junction unmatched. In germline, CDR1 is SGHRS, CDR2 YFSETQ. This CDR3 contains 16 residues. The chain's CDR3 is CASSGGTGGPNEKLFF. CDR3 coding DNA: TGCGCCAGCAGCGGAGGGACAGGGGGTCCTAATGAAAAACTGTTTTTT.

In its sample, this clone was seen a few times. The J gene is TRBJ1-1, the V gene TRBV19, with D unclear. The V and J ends lost 0 bases and 11 bases respectively, with 13 bases between them. The CDR3 sequence is 13 residues long. The V gene's germline CDR1 is LNHDA and CDR2 SQIVND (reference sequence). In DNA, the CDR3 is TGTGCCAGTAGTATAGAGACCGGGTCAGCGGCTTTCTTT. As protein: CASSIETGSAAFF.

This clone has a single count. The genes are TRBV29-1 and TRBJ1-4; D call uncertain. CDR1 and CDR2 (germline): SQVTM, ANQGSEA. The V end lost 4 bases, the J end lost 0 bases, and 12 bases lay between the germline ends. The CDR3 is 15 residues long. Here the CDR3 reads CSVGPMGTTNEKLFF. CDR3 DNA sequence: TGCAGCGTTGGCCCGATGGGGACAACTAATGAAAAACTGTTTTTT.

The J gene is TRBJ1-1, the V gene TRBV7-2; D perhaps matches TRBD1 (5 bases). The CDR3 has 14 amino acids. V lost 5 bases and J lost 4, with 14 bases in between. Germline V gene data show CDR1 as SGHTA and CDR2 as FQGNSA. CDR3 coding DNA: TGTGCCAGCAGCATACCGGGGGGGATCACTGAAGCTTTCTTT. Its translation: CASSIPGGITEAFF.

This rearrangement joins TRBV30 to TRBJ2-3, with D perhaps matching TRBD2 (6 bases). Looked up from germline, CDR1 is GTSNPN and CDR2 is SVGIG (reference sequence). V lost 3 bases and J 3 bases, leaving 10 bases between the germline ends. CDR3 size: 13 residues. The CDR3 is CAWRPRGTDTQYF. As DNA, the CDR3 is TGTGCCTGGAGGCCTCGGGGGACAGATACGCAGTATTTT.